Listed below are T cell receptor beta chains from one sample, sequenced in a study of blood T cell repertoires in COVID-19. Some clones are missing from TCRdb's copy, which holds only in-frame ones; the method was immunoSEQ multiplex PCR. The data contain about 180,000 clones, 70% to 90% of them singletons. Sequencing was done on a sample of peripheral blood. All receptors come from a man between 18 and 29 years old who had recovered from COVID-19. CDR3s include the opening cysteine and the closing phenylalanine or tryptophan. D genes are given only for firm matches. A clone size is listed for some rows: how often the clone was seen (once, few, many), or a class if it is expanded.

>TRBV6-2/TRBV6-3|-|-|TRBJ2-7
CASSRRDGPYEQYF
TGTGCCAGCAGTCGGAGGGACGGACCTTACGAGCAGTACTTC
>TRBV11-2|TRBD2|-|TRBJ2-1
CASSRSGSLGNEQFF
TGTGCCAGCAGCCGCAGCGGGAGCCTCGGCAATGAGCAGTTCTTC
>TRBV6-5|-|-|TRBJ2-3
CASRFRQRVTDTQYF
TGTGCCAGCAGGTTTAGACAGAGAGTAACAGATACGCAGTATTTT
>TRBV7-9|TRBD1|-|TRBJ2-7
CASGSAGTGAYEQYF
TGTGCCAGCGGATCCGCCGGGACAGGTGCCTACGAGCAGTACTTC
>TRBV19|TRBD1|-|TRBJ2-7
CASGEFGDRGSHEQYF
TGTGCCAGTGGGGAGTTTGGGGACAGGGGCTCCCACGAGCAGTACTTC
>TRBV6-1|-|-|TRBJ1-5
CASSEQGGNQPQHF
TGTGCCAGCAGTGAACAGGGCGGCAATCAGCCCCAGCATTTT
>TRBV5-5|-|-|TRBJ2-7
CASSSRAGATSYEQYF
TGTGCCAGCAGCTCCCGGGCAGGGGCAACGTCCTACGAGCAGTACTTC
>TRBV3-1/TRBV3-2|-|-|TRBJ2-1
CASSQENRPLNEQFF
TGTGCCAGCAGCCAAGAAAACAGGCCCTTAAATGAGCAGTTCTTC
>TRBV5-4|TRBD2|-|TRBJ2-5
CASKPGTSGRWAETQYF
TGTGCCAGCAAACCCGGGACTAGCGGGAGGTGGGCGGAGACCCAGTACTTC
>TRBV29-1|-|-|TRBJ1-2
CSAIFPRDTYGYTF
TGCAGCGCAATTTTCCCCCGGGACACCTATGGCTACACCTTC
>TRBV28|-|-|TRBJ1-1
CASSLGGSPPNTEAFF
TGTGCCAGCAGTTTAGGTGGTAGCCCCCCGAACACTGAAGCTTTCTTT
>TRBV29-1|-|-|TRBJ2-1
CSVEPTLAGRYNEQFF
TGCAGCGTTGAACCCACCTTGGCGGGAAGGTACAATGAGCAGTTCTTC
>TRBV29-1|-|-|TRBJ1-6
CSVRNRVDSPLHF
TGCAGCGTAAGGAACAGGGTTGATTCACCCCTCCACTTT
>TRBV4-1|-|-|TRBJ1-6
CASSGTGGVGSPLHF
TGCGCCAGCAGCGGGACGGGGGGCGTAGGTTCACCCCTCCACTTT
>TRBV7-2|TRBD1|-|TRBJ2-1
CASSLIGTEPHEQFF
TGTGCCAGCAGCTTAATCGGGACAGAGCCACACGAGCAGTTCTTC
>TRBV6-6|-|-|TRBJ1-6
CASSPQPRQDLNSPLHF
TGTGCCAGCAGTCCCCAGCCCCGACAGGATCTAAATTCACCCCTCCACTTT
>TRBV24-1|TRBD2|once|TRBJ2-1
CATSDPAGGKDNEQFF
TGTGCCACCAGTGATCCGGCGGGGGGGAAAGACAATGAGCAGTTCTTC
>TRBV7-9|TRBD1|-|TRBJ1-4
CASSRDRGDEKLFF
TGTGCCAGCAGCCGGGACAGGGGCGATGAAAAACTGTTTTTT
>TRBV7-2|-|-|TRBJ1-1
CASSFGGSSTEAFF
TGTGCCAGCAGCTTTGGCGGCAGCTCCACTGAAGCTTTCTTT
>TRBV11-1|-|-|TRBJ2-3
CASSLFQGTDTQYF
TGTGCCAGCAGCTTATTTCAGGGAACAGATACGCAGTATTTT
>TRBV5-4|-|-|TRBJ2-5
CASSPGLQETQYF
TGTGCCAGCAGCCCGGGACTTCAAGAGACCCAGTACTTC
>TRBV28|-|-|TRBJ1-2
CASSSLGFYGYTF
TGTGCCAGCAGTTCCCTCGGGTTCTATGGCTACACCTTC
>TRBV7-9|-|-|TRBJ2-1
CASSLVSAVHYNEQFF
TGTGCCAGCAGCTTAGTCTCTGCGGTTCACTACAATGAGCAGTTCTTC
>TRBV15|TRBD1|-|TRBJ1-2
CATSQGVAANYGYTF
TGTGCCACCAGCCAGGGGGTCGCAGCTAACTATGGCTACACCTTC
>TRBV7-7|-|-|TRBJ2-5
CASSLFQGLETQYF
TGTGCTAGCAGCTTATTCCAGGGATTGGAGACCCAGTACTTC
>TRBV4-3|TRBD1|-|TRBJ2-5
CASSQDLPGGETQYF
TGCGCCAGCAGCCAAGATCTGCCAGGGGGAGAGACCCAGTACTTC
>TRBV4-1|TRBD2|-|TRBJ2-7
CASSQASGLAGEYEQYF
TGCGCCAGCAGCCAAGCCTCGGGACTAGCGGGAGAGTACGAGCAGTACTTC
>TRBV5-5|-|-|TRBJ2-2
CASSRGVGELRSGELFF
TGTGCCAGCAGCAGAGGTGTGGGAGAGCTGAGGTCCGGGGAGCTGTTTTTT
>TRBV10-3|TRBD2|-|TRBJ2-1
CAISESGTSGRKAEQFF
TGTGCCATCAGTGAGTCGGGGACTAGCGGGAGGAAGGCTGAGCAGTTCTTC
>TRBV10-3|TRBD1|-|TRBJ1-1
CAISELTGGNTEAFF
TGTGCCATCAGTGAGTTGACAGGGGGCAACACTGAAGCTTTCTTT
>TRBV27|-|-|TRBJ2-5
CASSFRGSTGTQYF
TGTGCCAGCAGTTTTCGAGGATCCACTGGGACCCAGTACTTC
>TRBV9|TRBD1|-|TRBJ1-2
CASTRGQSTRGYTF
TGTGCCAGCACTCGGGGACAGTCGACGCGTGGCTACACCTTC
>TRBV4-3|TRBD2|-|TRBJ2-3
CASSQDHFSGSVDTQYF
TGCGCCAGCAGCCAAGATCATTTTAGCGGGAGTGTGGATACGCAGTATTTT
>TRBV5-4|-|-|TRBJ1-2
CASTRTSGTINGYTF
TGTGCCAGCACCCGCACTTCCGGGACAATAAATGGCTACACCTTC
>TRBV11-2|-|-|TRBJ1-1
CASRTGTRAFF
TGTGCCAGCAGGACAGGAACGAGAGCTTTCTTT
>TRBV28|TRBD1|once|TRBJ2-7
CASSTPGQGYEQYF
TGTGCCAGCAGCACGCCGGGACAGGGCTACGAGCAGTACTTC
>TRBV3-1/TRBV3-2|-|-|TRBJ1-2
CASSQAQGMGGYTF
TGTGCCAGCAGCCAAGCTCAGGGGATGGGGGGCTACACCTTC
>TRBV27|-|-|TRBJ2-7
CASQPDRSLYEQYF
TGTGCCAGCCAACCAGACAGGTCCCTCTACGAGCAGTACTTC
>TRBV10-3|TRBD1|many|TRBJ2-2
CAISQGAGTNTGELFF
TGTGCCATCAGCCAGGGGGCGGGGACGAACACCGGGGAGCTGTTTTTT
>TRBV27|-|-|TRBJ1-1
CASSLGTGGMNTEAFF
-
>TRBV19|TRBD2|-|TRBJ2-7
CATKGTSGKSRSEQYF
TGTGCCACAAAGGGTACTAGCGGGAAATCCAGAAGCGAGCAGTACTTC
>TRBV2|TRBD1|-|TRBJ1-2
CASTGTVTNYGYTF
TGTGCCAGCACCGGGACAGTTACGAACTATGGCTACACCTTC
>TRBV5-1|-|-|TRBJ2-1
CASSLEGSSYNEQFF
TGCGCCAGCAGCTTGGAAGGGAGCTCCTACAATGAGCAGTTCTTC